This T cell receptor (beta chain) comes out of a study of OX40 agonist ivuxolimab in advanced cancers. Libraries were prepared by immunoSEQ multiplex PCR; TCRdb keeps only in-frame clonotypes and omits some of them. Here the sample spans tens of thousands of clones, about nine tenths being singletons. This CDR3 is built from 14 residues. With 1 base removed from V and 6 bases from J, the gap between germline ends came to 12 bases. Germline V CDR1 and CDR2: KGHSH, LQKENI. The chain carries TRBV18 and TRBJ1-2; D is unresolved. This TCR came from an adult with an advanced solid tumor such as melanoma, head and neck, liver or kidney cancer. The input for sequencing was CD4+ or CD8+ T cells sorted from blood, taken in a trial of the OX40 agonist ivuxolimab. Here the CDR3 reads CASSPLDQKNGYTF. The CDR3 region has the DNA TGTGCCAGCTCACCACTTGACCAAAAAAATGGCTACACCTTC. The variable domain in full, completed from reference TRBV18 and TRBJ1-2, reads NAGVMQNPRHLVRRRGQEARLRCSPMKGHSHVYWYRQLPEEGLKFMVYLQKENIIDESGMPKERFSAEFPKEGPSILRIQQVVRGDSAAYFCASSPLDQKNGYTFGSGTRLTVV.